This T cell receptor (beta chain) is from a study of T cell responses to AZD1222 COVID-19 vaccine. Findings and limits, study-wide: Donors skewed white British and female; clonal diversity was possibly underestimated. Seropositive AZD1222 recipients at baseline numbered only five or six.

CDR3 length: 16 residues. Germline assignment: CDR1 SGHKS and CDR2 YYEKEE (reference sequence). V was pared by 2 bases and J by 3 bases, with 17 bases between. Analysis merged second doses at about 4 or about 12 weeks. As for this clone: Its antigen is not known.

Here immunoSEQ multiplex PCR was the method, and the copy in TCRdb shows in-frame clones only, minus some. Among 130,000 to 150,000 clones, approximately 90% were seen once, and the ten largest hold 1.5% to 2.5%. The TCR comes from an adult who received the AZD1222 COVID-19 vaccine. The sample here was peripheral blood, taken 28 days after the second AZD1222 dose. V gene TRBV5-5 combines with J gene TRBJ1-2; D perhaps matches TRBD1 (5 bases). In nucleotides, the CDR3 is TGTGCCAGCAGCTTCCCCCCACCAGGGCAGTACTATGGCTACACCTTC. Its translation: CASSFPPPGQYYGYTF.